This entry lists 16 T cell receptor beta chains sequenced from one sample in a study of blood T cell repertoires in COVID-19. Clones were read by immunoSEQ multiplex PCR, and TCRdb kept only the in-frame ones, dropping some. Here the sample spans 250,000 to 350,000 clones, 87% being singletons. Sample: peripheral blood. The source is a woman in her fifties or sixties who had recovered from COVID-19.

The CDR3, as DNA: TGTGCCTGGAGTGTAAAGGGGTGGGACACTGAAGCTTTCTTT. It translates to CAWSVKGWDTEAFF. The genes are TRBV30 and TRBJ1-1; perhaps TRBD1 as D (5 bases). CDR3 length: 14 amino acids. V lost 0 bases and J lost 3, with 11 bases in between. CDR1 is GTSNPN and CDR2 is SVGIG in the germline V gene (reference sequence). Together with reference TRBV30 and TRBJ1-1, the CDR3 gives the full variable domain: SQTIHQWPATLVQPVGSPLSLECTVEGTSNPNLYWYRQAAGRGLQLLFYSVGIGQISSEVPQNLSASRPQDRQFILSSKKLLLSDSGFYLCAWSVKGWDTEAFFGQGTRLTVV.

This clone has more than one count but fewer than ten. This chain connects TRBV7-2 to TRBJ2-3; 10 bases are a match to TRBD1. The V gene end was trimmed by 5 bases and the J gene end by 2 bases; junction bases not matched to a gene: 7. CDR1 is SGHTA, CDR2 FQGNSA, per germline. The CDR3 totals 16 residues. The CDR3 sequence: CASSLGQGVYTDTQYF. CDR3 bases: TGTGCCAGCAGCCTTGGACAGGGGGTTTACACAGATACGCAGTATTTT.

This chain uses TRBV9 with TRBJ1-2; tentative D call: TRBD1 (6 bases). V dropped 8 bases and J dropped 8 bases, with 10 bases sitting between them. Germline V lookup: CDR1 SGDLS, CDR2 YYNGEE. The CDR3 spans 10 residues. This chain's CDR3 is CASYRDGYTF. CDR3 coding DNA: TGTGCCAGTTACAGGGACGGCTACACCTTC.

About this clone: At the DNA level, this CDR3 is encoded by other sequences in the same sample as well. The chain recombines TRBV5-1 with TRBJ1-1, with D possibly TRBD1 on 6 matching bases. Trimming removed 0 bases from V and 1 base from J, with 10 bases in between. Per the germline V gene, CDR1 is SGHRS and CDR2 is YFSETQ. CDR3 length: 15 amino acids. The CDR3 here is CASSLEAGANTEAFF. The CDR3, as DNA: TGCGCCAGCAGCTTGGAGGCAGGGGCGAACACTGAAGCTTTCTTT.

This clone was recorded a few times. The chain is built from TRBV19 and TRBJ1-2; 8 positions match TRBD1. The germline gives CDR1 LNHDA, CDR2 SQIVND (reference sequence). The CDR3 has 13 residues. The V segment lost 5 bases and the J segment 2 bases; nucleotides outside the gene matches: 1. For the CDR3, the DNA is TGTGCCAGTAGTCGGACAGGGAACTATGGCTACACCTTC. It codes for CASSRTGNYGYTF.

This chain's CDR3 is CASSSGQYYGYTF. The DNA for the CDR3 is TGTGCCAGCAGTTCGGGACAGTACTATGGCTACACCTTC. V is TRBV6-5 and J is TRBJ1-2, with 7 bases identical to TRBD1. Trimming removed 4 bases from V and 3 bases from J; junction bases left unmatched: 2. This CDR3 is built from 13 residues. Germline V gene data show CDR1 as MNHEY and CDR2 as SVGAGI.

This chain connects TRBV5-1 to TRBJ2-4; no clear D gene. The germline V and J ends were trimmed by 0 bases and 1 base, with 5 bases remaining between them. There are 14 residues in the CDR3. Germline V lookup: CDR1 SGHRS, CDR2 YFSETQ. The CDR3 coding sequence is TGCGCCAGCAGCTTGGAGAGCGCCAAAAACATTCAGTACTTC. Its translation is CASSLESAKNIQYF.

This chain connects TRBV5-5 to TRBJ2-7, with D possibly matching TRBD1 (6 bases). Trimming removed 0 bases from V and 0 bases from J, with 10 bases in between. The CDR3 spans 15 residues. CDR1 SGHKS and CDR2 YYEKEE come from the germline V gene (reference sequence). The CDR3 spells CASSLVRDNSYEQYF. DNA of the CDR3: TGTGCCAGCAGCTTGGTTCGGGACAACTCCTACGAGCAGTACTTC.

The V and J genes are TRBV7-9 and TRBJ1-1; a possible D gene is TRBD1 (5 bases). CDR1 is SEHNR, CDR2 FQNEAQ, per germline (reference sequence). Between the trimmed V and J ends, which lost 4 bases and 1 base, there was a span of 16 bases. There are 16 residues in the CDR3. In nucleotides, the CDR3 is TGTGCCAGCAGCTCCTCAGGAGGGGTAGGGAACACTGAAGCTTTCTTT. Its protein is CASSSSGGVGNTEAFF.

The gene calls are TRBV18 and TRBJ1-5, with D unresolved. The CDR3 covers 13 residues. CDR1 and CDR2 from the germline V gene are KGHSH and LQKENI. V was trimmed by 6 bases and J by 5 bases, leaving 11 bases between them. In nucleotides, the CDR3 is TGTGCCAGCTCCCTGCGGATGGATCAGCCCCAGCATTTT. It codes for CASSLRMDQPQHF.

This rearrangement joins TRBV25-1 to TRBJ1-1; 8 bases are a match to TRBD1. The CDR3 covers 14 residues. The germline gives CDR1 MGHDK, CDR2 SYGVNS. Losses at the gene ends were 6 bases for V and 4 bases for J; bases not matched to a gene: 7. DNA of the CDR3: TGTGCCAGCAGGGACAGGGAGTGGGGCACTGAAGCTTTCTTT. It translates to CASRDREWGTEAFF. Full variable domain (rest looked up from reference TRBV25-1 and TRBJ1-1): EADIYQTPRYLVIGTGKKITLECSQTMGHDKMYWYQQDPGMELHLIHYSYGVNSTEKGDLSSESTVSRIRTEHFPLTLESARPSHTSQYLCASRDREWGTEAFFGQGTRLTVV.

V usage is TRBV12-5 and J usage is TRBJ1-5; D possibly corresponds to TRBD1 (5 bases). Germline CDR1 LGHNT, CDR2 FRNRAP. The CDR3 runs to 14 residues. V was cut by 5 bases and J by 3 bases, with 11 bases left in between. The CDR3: CASGPAGINQPQHF. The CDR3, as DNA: TGTGCTAGTGGTCCCGCAGGGATCAATCAGCCCCAGCATTTT.

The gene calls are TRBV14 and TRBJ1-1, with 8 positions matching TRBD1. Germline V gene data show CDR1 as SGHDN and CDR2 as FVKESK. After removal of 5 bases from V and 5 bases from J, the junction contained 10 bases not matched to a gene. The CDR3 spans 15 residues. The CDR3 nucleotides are TGTGCCAGCAGCGTCGCAGGGGGCGCTGGGACTGAAGCTTTCTTT. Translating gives CASSVAGGAGTEAFF.

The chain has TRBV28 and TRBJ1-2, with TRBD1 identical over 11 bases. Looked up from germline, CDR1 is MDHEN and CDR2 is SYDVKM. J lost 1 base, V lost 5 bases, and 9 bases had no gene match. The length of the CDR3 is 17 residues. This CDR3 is CASSGHPGQGDNYGYTF. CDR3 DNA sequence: TGTGCCAGCAGTGGGCACCCGGGACAGGGGGATAACTATGGCTACACCTTC.

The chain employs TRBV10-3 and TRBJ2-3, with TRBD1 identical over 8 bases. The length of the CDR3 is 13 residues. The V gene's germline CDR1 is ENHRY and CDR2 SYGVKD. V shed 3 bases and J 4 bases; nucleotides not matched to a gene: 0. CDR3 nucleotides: TGTGCCATCAGTGAACAGGGGGCAGATACGCAGTATTTT. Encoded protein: CAISEQGADTQYF.

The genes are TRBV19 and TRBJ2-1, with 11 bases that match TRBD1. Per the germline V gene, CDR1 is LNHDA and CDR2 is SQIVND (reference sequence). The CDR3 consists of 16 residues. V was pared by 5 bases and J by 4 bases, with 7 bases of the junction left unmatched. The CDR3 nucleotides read TGTGCCAGTAGTCCTCGGGACAGGGGGTCTTACAATGAGCAGTTCTTC. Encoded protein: CASSPRDRGSYNEQFF.